This T cell receptor (beta chain) originates from a study of blood T cell repertoires in COVID-19. Only in-frame clones appear in the TCRdb table, and some are missing; sequencing was by immunoSEQ multiplex PCR. The table shows under 200,000 clones, with 90% to 95% occurring only once. This CDR3 is 15 amino acids long. Germline V gives CDR1 LGHNA, CDR2 YSLEER. With V trimmed by 2 bases and J by 1 base, 3 bases remained unmatched. This TCR came from a man in his fifties with acute or convalescent COVID-19. The specimen sequenced was peripheral blood. The chain combines TRBV4-3 with TRBJ1-1; 8 bases map to TRBD1. CDR3: CASSQLTGANTEAFF. The CDR3 region has the DNA TGCGCCAGCAGCCAACTGACAGGGGCGAACACTGAAGCTTTCTTT.